The table lists the clone carrying this TCR beta chain with a few counts. These data belong to a study of human T cells and chemical hapten exposure. Study-wide background: Mostly female, the patients presented with alopecia areata, totalis or universalis.

Germline-derived CDR1 and CDR2 are LNHDA and SQIVND (reference sequence). The CDR3 is made up of 17 amino acids. Unmatched junction bases numbered 5, after V lost 3 bases and J lost 0 bases. As for time point: patch test 3, about 24 weeks after DPC sensitization. Treatment given: therapeutic diphenylcyclopropenone sensitization with weekly scalp DPC. TCRdb reprocessed the RACE reads via MiXCR and lists one record per CDR3 protein. This table holds approximately 80,000 distinct CDR3 sequences, roughly 13% found once. This chain joins TRBV19 and TRBJ2-1, with 10 positions matching TRBD1. This TCR was sampled from a woman in her forties or fifties with alopecia areata. Some clones in this sample may be carry-over from other donors' samples. The specimen was whole blood, collected in connection with sensitization to the hapten diphenylcyclopropenone (DPC). The CDR3 spells CASSIGTGVVSYNEQFF. The CDR3 DNA is TGTGCCAGTAGTATCGGGACAGGGGTGGTCTCCTACAATGAGCAGTTCTTC. Filled out from reference TRBV19 and TRBJ2-1, the complete variable domain reads DGGITQSPKYLFRKEGQNVTLSCEQNLNHDAMYWYRQDPGQGLRLIYYSQIVNDFQKGDIAEGYSVSREKKESFPLTVTSAQKNPTAFYLCASSIGTGVVSYNEQFFGPGTRLTVL.